This T cell receptor (beta chain) is from a study of Ad26.COV2.S vaccination and SARS-CoV-2 variants. About the study: Donor got 5x10^10 or 1x10^11 viral particles of Ad26.COV2.S.

This clone was detected only once. This sample also contains other DNA sequences that code for the same CDR3. Regarding treatment: some 20 received Ad26.COV2.S at low or high dose, single or two shots; about 5 received placebo; per-sample allocation not given. Day 63 after the first injection of vaccine or placebo was the sampling time. Clones were read by immunoSEQ multiplex PCR, and TCRdb kept only the in-frame ones, dropping some. The sample holds about 480,000 clones, around nine tenths seen once. V lost 5 bases and J lost 3, with 10 bases in between. The CDR3 loop spans 13 amino acids. Per the germline V gene, CDR1 is MDHEN and CDR2 is SYDVKM.

The input for sequencing was peripheral blood, taken in a trial of Ad26.COV2.S vaccine versus placebo. The receptor's source is a person between 18 and 59 years old who received the Ad26.COV2.S COVID-19 vaccine or a placebo. This chain uses TRBV28 with TRBJ1-2; D remains unclear. As DNA, the CDR3 is TGTGCCAGCAGTCCCCCGACGGACTATGGCTACACCTTC. Protein: CASSPPTDYGYTF.